The 5 T cell receptor beta chains listed next were all sequenced from one sample in a study of CD8+ T cells in alopecia areata. Extracted from the samples, RNA was reverse transcribed into cDNA to serve as the sequencing template. Some clones are missing from TCRdb's copy, which holds only in-frame ones; the method was immunoSEQ multiplex PCR. This sample has hundreds of thousands of clones, with about two thirds found just once. The material sequenced was CD4+ T cells sorted from blood, taken at week 0. Receptor source: a human donor with alopecia areata.

The chain recombines TRBV25-1 with TRBJ1-1, with 10 bases matching TRBD1. CDR1 is MGHDK, CDR2 SYGVNS, per germline. The CDR3 contains 15 residues. With V trimmed by 3 bases and J by 5 bases, 6 bases remained unmatched. CDR3 in amino acids: CASSEGQGIVTEAFF. DNA of the CDR3: TGTGCCAGCAGTGAGGGACAGGGGATAGTTACTGAAGCTTTCTTT.

The chain has TRBV12-5 and TRBJ2-5; D remains unclear. V lost 7 bases to trimming and J lost 5 bases, with 8 bases between them. This CDR3 is built from 11 residues. Looked up from germline, CDR1 is LGHNT and CDR2 is FRNRAP. CDR3 in DNA: TGTGCTAGTGCCTCCGCGGAGACCCAGTACTTC. Encoded protein: CASASAETQYF.

The rearrangement links TRBV7-6 to TRBJ2-5; 7 bases match TRBD1. CDR3 length: 13 amino acids. Trimming took 5 bases from V and 5 from J; bases not matched to a gene: 5. Germline assignment: CDR1 SGHVS and CDR2 FNYEAQ. CDR3 sequence: CASSLPRGETQYF. As DNA, the CDR3 is TGTGCCAGCAGCCTCCCCAGGGGGGAGACCCAGTACTTC. Full variable domain (rest looked up from reference TRBV7-6 and TRBJ2-5): GAGVSQSPRYKVTKRGQDVALRCDPISGHVSLYWYRQALGQGPEFLTYFNYEAQQDKSGLPNDRFSAERPEGSISTLTIQRTEQRDSAMYRCASSLPRGETQYFGPGTRLLVL.

V and J are TRBV5-4 and TRBJ2-6, with D unresolved. V gave up 0 bases and J gave up 4 bases, with 8 bases separating them. The CDR3 is made up of 15 amino acids. Germline V gene data show CDR1 as SGHNT and CDR2 as YYREEE (reference sequence). CDR3 loop: CASSLGLLGANVLTF. CDR3 bases: TGTGCCAGCAGCTTGGGCCTCTTGGGGGCCAACGTCCTGACTTTC.

This clone was detected once. The J gene is TRBJ1-2, the V gene TRBV25-1; no firm D call. The CDR3 length is 13 residues. V was trimmed by 2 bases and J by 4 bases, leaving 8 bases between them. The germline CDR1 and CDR2 sequences are MGHDK and SYGVNS. CDR3 region: CASSEPDLYGYTF. In nucleotides, the CDR3 is TGTGCCAGCAGTGAACCCGATCTCTATGGCTACACCTTC.